These 27 T cell receptor beta chains were sequenced from one sample in a study of T cell responses to AZD1222 COVID-19 vaccine. The data were produced by immunoSEQ multiplex PCR, yet TCRdb's version contains in-frame clones alone and is incomplete. The sample holds about 130,000 clones; approximately 90% are singletons and the top ten take 4% to 5.5%. Sequencing was performed on peripheral blood, taken on day 0 of AZD1222 vaccination. The receptors were gathered from an adult in good health.

The rearrangement uses TRBV6-2 or TRBV6-3 and TRBJ2-1, with D perhaps being TRBD1 or TRBD2 (5 bases each). The CDR3 extends over 15 amino acids. The germline V and J ends were trimmed by 6 bases and 5 bases, with 17 bases remaining between them. CDR1 MNHEY and CDR2 SVGEGT come from the germline V gene. This chain's CDR3 is CASSRTGTGNNEQFF. CDR3 in DNA: TGTGCCAGCAGCCGAACCGGGACGGGGAACAATGAGCAGTTCTTC.

The chain uses TRBV4-3 and TRBJ1-3, with D hard to call. Germline loops: CDR1 LGHNA, CDR2 YSLEER. Trimming pared 0 bases from V and 0 bases from J, leaving 9 bases between. The CDR3 has 16 amino acids. The CDR3 sequence: CASSQEVAVSGNTIYF. In nucleotides, the CDR3 is TGCGCCAGCAGCCAAGAAGTGGCAGTCTCTGGAAACACCATATATTTT.

CDR3 nucleotide sequence: TGTGCCAGCTCACCAGTTCCAGGACCCTACGAGCAGTACTTC. Amino acid sequence: CASSPVPGPYEQYF. The chain carries TRBV18 and TRBJ2-7; no clear D gene. The ends were cut back, 2 bases at V and 2 bases at J, with 10 bases in the middle. Germline values: CDR1 KGHSH, CDR2 LQKENI. The CDR3 consists of 14 residues.

To note about this clone: One end of the junction fails to match germline, which may point to a read error. The V call is TRBV5-1, the J call TRBJ2-5; TRBD2 is a possible D gene (5 bases). Germline CDR1 SGHRS, CDR2 YFSETQ. The CDR3 loop spans 15 amino acids. CDR3 DNA sequence: TGCGCCAGCAGCTTGGCTTTCCAGCTCGGGGAGACCCGGTACTTC. Protein sequence: CASSLAFQLGETRYF.

V and J are TRBV5-4 and TRBJ2-7, with a weak D call TRBD2 (6 bases). The CDR3 runs 15 residues. CDR1 and CDR2 from the germline V gene are SGHNT and YYREEE (reference sequence). V was trimmed by 7 bases and J by 0 bases, leaving 17 bases between them. CDR3 amino acids: CASGTRAGVSYEQYF. The CDR3 nucleotides are TGTGCCAGCGGCACCCGAGCGGGCGTCTCCTACGAGCAGTACTTC.

The chain combines TRBV27 with TRBJ1-2, with unresolved D. Germline V lookup: CDR1 MNHEY, CDR2 SMNVEV (reference sequence). V was shortened by 2 bases and J by 2 bases, with 9 bases between the two germline ends. The CDR3 runs 14 residues. CDR3 in amino acids: CASSLRLGNYGYTF. DNA of the CDR3: TGTGCCAGCAGTTTACGGCTCGGAAACTATGGCTACACCTTC.

The CDR3 spells CASSSPSGGLTGELFF. CDR3 DNA sequence: TGTGCCAGCAGCTCCCCTAGCGGGGGACTCACCGGGGAGCTGTTTTTT. The chain uses TRBV7-3 and TRBJ2-2; 10 positions match TRBD2. Germline V gene sequence: CDR1 SGHTA, CDR2 FQGTGA. The CDR3 is 16 residues long. J gave up 4 bases and V 4 bases, and 6 bases lay outside the gene matches.

The chain employs TRBV2 and TRBJ2-3, with 10 bases identical to TRBD2. Per germline, CDR1 SNHLY and CDR2 FYNNEI. With V trimmed by 6 bases and J by 2 bases, 8 bases remained unmatched. The CDR3 is 16 residues long. CDR3 coding DNA: TGTGCCAGCAGGTACCGTAGCGGGGGGACCACAGATACGCAGTATTTT. It encodes CASRYRSGGTTDTQYF.

The gene calls are TRBV5-1 and TRBJ2-2; a weak D match, TRBD1 (6 bases). CDR3 length equals 12 residues. CDR1 is SGHRS and CDR2 is YFSETQ in the germline V gene. V lost 3 bases, J lost 7 bases, and 7 bases lay in between. Here the CDR3 reads CASSSDSGELFF. CDR3 DNA sequence: TGCGCCAGCAGCTCGGACAGCGGGGAGCTGTTTTTT. Full variable domain (missing parts from reference TRBV5-1 and TRBJ2-2): KAGVTQTPRYLIKTRGQQVTLSCSPISGHRSVSWYQQTPGQGLQFLFEYFSETQRNKGNFPGRFSGRQFSNSRSEMNVSTLELGDSALYLCASSSDSGELFFGEGSRLTVL.

V usage is TRBV20-1 and J usage is TRBJ1-1; D uncertain. The V end was cut by 6 bases, the J end by 10 bases, with 15 bases between. The CDR3 covers 11 residues. In germline, CDR1 is DFQATT, CDR2 SNEGSKA (reference sequence). The CDR3, as DNA: TGCAGTGCCAGCCCCGAAGGGTTAGCTTTCTTT. This encodes CSASPEGLAFF.

The rearrangement links TRBV29-1 to TRBJ2-4, with D possibly TRBD2 on 5 matching bases. Trimming shortened V by 7 bases and J by 7 bases, and 11 bases separated the two germline ends. The CDR3 loop spans 11 amino acids. CDR1 is SQVTM, CDR2 ANQGSEA, per germline. The CDR3 DNA reads as TGCAGCGGTTCGGAGGAGAACATTCAGTACTTC. The encoded protein is CSGSEENIQYF.

CDR3 sequence reads: CAIRGGETQYF. The CDR3 DNA follows: TGTGCCATCCGTGGAGGGGAGACCCAGTACTTC. The chain employs TRBV10-3 and TRBJ2-5; tentative D call: TRBD2 (6 bases). The V end was cut by 8 bases, the J end by 5 bases, with 9 bases between. In germline, CDR1 is ENHRY, CDR2 SYGVKD. This CDR3 has 11 amino acids.

This clone was observed once. V gene TRBV9 combines with J gene TRBJ2-3, with 10 bases fitting TRBD1. The CDR3 runs 19 residues. Germline-derived CDR1 and CDR2 are SGDLS and YYNGEE. The V gene end was trimmed by 4 bases and the J gene end by 3 bases; junction bases not matched to a gene: 17. In DNA form, the CDR3 reads TGTGCCAGCAGCAGTAGGGTGACAGGGGGCTTGATCGGGACAGATACGCAGTATTTT. This translates into CASSSRVTGGLIGTDTQYF.

The genes are TRBV7-9 and TRBJ2-1; TRBD2 aligns across 10 bases. From germline, CDR1 is SEHNR and CDR2 FQNEAQ (reference sequence). With V trimmed by 4 bases and J by 5 bases, 11 bases remained unmatched. The CDR3 has 17 amino acids. The CDR3 spells CASSSPPGTSVDNEQFF. The DNA of the CDR3 is TGTGCCAGCAGCTCCCCTCCCGGGACTAGCGTCGACAATGAGCAGTTCTTC. Full variable domain (missing parts from reference TRBV7-9 and TRBJ2-1): DTGVSQNPRHKITKRGQNVTFRCDPISEHNRLYWYRQTLGQGPEFLTYFQNEAQLEKSRLLSDRFSAERPKGSFSTLEIQRTEQGDSAMYLCASSSPPGTSVDNEQFFGPGTRLTVL.

V usage is TRBV28 and J usage is TRBJ1-5; 8 bases agree with TRBD1. With V trimmed by 5 bases and J by 7 bases, 10 bases remained unmatched. The CDR3 runs to 15 residues. Germline V lookup: CDR1 MDHEN, CDR2 SYDVKM. CDR3 residues: CASSPQGAGGQPQHF. The CDR3 DNA sequence: TGTGCCAGCAGTCCGCAGGGGGCTGGTGGCCAGCCCCAGCATTTT.

This clone was seen only once. The chain recombines TRBV27 with TRBJ1-2, with TRBD1 matching over 7 bases. With V trimmed by 1 base and J by 3 bases, 5 bases remained unmatched. The CDR3 runs 15 residues. The germline V gene has CDR1 MNHEY and CDR2 SMNVEV (reference sequence). The chain's CDR3 is CASSLFAGTDYGYTF. For the CDR3, the DNA is TGTGCCAGCAGTTTATTTGCTGGGACAGACTATGGCTACACCTTC.

V is TRBV7-9 and J is TRBJ1-5; no definite D call. The V and J ends lost 1 base and 6 bases respectively, with 4 bases between them. This CDR3 is 12 amino acids long. The germline V gene encodes CDR1 SEHNR and CDR2 FQNEAQ (reference sequence). The CDR3 spells CASSLESQPQHF. The CDR3 nucleotides read TGTGCCAGCAGCTTAGAGAGTCAGCCCCAGCATTTT.

The rearrangement links TRBV10-3 to TRBJ2-7; D perhaps matches TRBD2 (6 bases). This CDR3 comprises 13 residues. Trimming cost V 11 bases and J 2 bases, with 16 bases left between them. Germline CDR1 reads ENHRY; CDR2 reads SYGVKD. This CDR3 is CASGGAGPYEQYF. For the CDR3, the DNA is TGTGCCTCGGGCGGGGCAGGGCCCTACGAGCAGTACTTC.

V and J are TRBV11-1 and TRBJ2-3; 8 bases agree with TRBD2. The J segment lost 8 bases and the V segment lost 6 bases, leaving 7 bases of the junction unmatched. The CDR3 covers 13 residues. CDR1 and CDR2 from the germline V gene are SGHAT and FQDESV (reference sequence). CDR3 protein: CASRAGGQSTQYF. DNA for the CDR3: TGTGCCAGCAGGGCGGGGGGCCAGAGTACGCAGTATTTT.

This chain connects TRBV27 to TRBJ2-7; maybe TRBD2 (6 bases). Germline V lookup: CDR1 MNHEY, CDR2 SMNVEV (reference sequence). V gave up 0 bases and J gave up 2 bases, with 17 bases separating them. There are 17 residues in the CDR3. The CDR3, as DNA: TGTGCCAGCAGTTTATCTCATGGGGGGACGGGAGCCTACGAGCAGTACTTC. It yields the protein CASSLSHGGTGAYEQYF.

The genes are TRBV7-9 and TRBJ1-2; 7 nucleotides agree with TRBD1. V was pared by 7 bases and J by 0 bases, with 8 bases of the junction left unmatched. The CDR3 has 15 amino acids. Germline assignment: CDR1 SEHNR and CDR2 FQNEAQ (reference sequence). CDR3 nucleotide sequence: TGTGCCAGCATCCCCCGACAGGGATCTAACTATGGCTACACCTTC. Its translation is CASIPRQGSNYGYTF. Looking up the rest from reference TRBV7-9 and TRBJ1-2 gives the full variable domain: DTGVSQNPRHKITKRGQNVTFRCDPISEHNRLYWYRQTLGQGPEFLTYFQNEAQLEKSRLLSDRFSAERPKGSFSTLEIQRTEQGDSAMYLCASIPRQGSNYGYTFGSGTRLTVV.

V is TRBV27 and J is TRBJ1-5; D uncertain. This CDR3 comprises 14 residues. V lost 3 bases and J lost 1, with 7 bases in between. CDR1 and CDR2 from the germline V gene are MNHEY and SMNVEV (reference sequence). CDR3 region: CASSFTGSNQPQHF. The CDR3 DNA sequence: TGTGCCAGCAGTTTTACTGGGAGCAATCAGCCCCAGCATTTT.

This clone came up once. The chain has TRBV30 and TRBJ1-1; 10 bases agree with TRBD1. CDR1 and CDR2 from the germline V gene are GTSNPN and SVGIG (reference sequence). The CDR3 sequence is 15 residues long. The trim removed 7 bases at V and 0 bases at J, leaving 8 bases unmatched. DNA of the CDR3: TGTGCCTTTCACCGGGACAGGGGAATGAACACTGAAGCTTTCTTT. Its protein product is CAFHRDRGMNTEAFF.

By sample fraction, this clone is medium-sized (0.01 to 0.1%). The gene calls are TRBV29-1 and TRBJ1-5; D gene uncertain. The CDR3 runs to 13 residues. Germline V CDR1 and CDR2: SQVTM, ANQGSEA. V gave up 4 bases and J gave up 2 bases, with 9 bases separating them. CDR3 nucleotides: TGCAGCGTTGGGGGAGGTGGCAATCAGCCCCAGCATTTT. Translated, it gives CSVGGGGNQPQHF.

V and J are TRBV12-3 or TRBV12-4 and TRBJ1-1; no clear D gene. Trimming removed 5 bases from V and 7 bases from J, with 14 bases in between. The CDR3 length is 13 residues. The CDR3 reads CASSPRTDNEAFF. The CDR3 DNA reads as TGTGCCAGCAGTCCCAGGACCGATAATGAAGCTTTCTTT.

J is TRBJ1-6 and V is TRBV2, with no clear D. The CDR3 totals 15 residues. V was shortened by 7 bases and J by 8 bases, with 18 bases between the two germline ends. CDR1 is SNHLY and CDR2 is FYNNEI in the germline V gene. CDR3 DNA sequence: TGTGCCAGCAACCGCCCCCCGAGCGGGGATTCACCCCTCCACTTT. This translates into CASNRPPSGDSPLHF.

The chain joins TRBV12-5 to TRBJ2-3; 7 bases align to TRBD2. Trimming at V came to 5 bases and at J to 2 bases, leaving 4 bases not matched to a gene. Germline loops: CDR1 LGHNT, CDR2 FRNRAP. This CDR3 has 14 residues. DNA for the CDR3: TGTGCTAGTGGTCCAGCGGGACCCACAGATACGCAGTATTTT. Translating gives CASGPAGPTDTQYF.